These T cell receptor beta chains were read from a single sample in a study of T cell responses to AZD1222 COVID-19 vaccine. TCRdb keeps only in-frame clones here, not all; method: immunoSEQ multiplex PCR. Of more than 90,000 clones listed, 86% are singletons. Sequenced here: peripheral blood, sampled on day 0 of AZD1222 vaccination. The receptors derive from an adult in good health. The CDR3 runs from the conserved cysteine through the conserved F or W. The order of the fields is V gene, CDR3 protein.

v_call: TRBV7-9
cdr3_aa: CASTADRGHGDTEAFF

v_call: TRBV7-3
cdr3_aa: CASSRPQGANEKLFF

v_call: TRBV7-9
cdr3_aa: CASSLAVESGEKLFF

v_call: TRBV19
cdr3_aa: CASSNGQGETEAFF

v_call: TRBV27
cdr3_aa: CASSMGPYIHGYTF

v_call: TRBV19
cdr3_aa: CASSMREGKQNTEAFF

v_call: TRBV29-1
cdr3_aa: CSVHLGAEAFF

v_call: TRBV6-5
cdr3_aa: CASCRNGGLPAGYTF

v_call: TRBV7-2
cdr3_aa: CASSLAPAVGRSSYEQYF

v_call: TRBV7-2
cdr3_aa: CASSPLEGTYNEQFF

v_call: TRBV4-3
cdr3_aa: CASSQDRTSNQPQHF

v_call: TRBV7-8
cdr3_aa: CASSLVFPNNEQFF

v_call: TRBV30
cdr3_aa: CAWSVHSGSYNEQFF

v_call: TRBV7-3
cdr3_aa: CATSLGEFSRMDGYTF

v_call: TRBV28
cdr3_aa: CASSYPAAGNTIYF

v_call: TRBV11-2
cdr3_aa: CASSLVAGSSPLHF

v_call: TRBV19
cdr3_aa: CASSIDVGTGFFYGYTF

v_call: TRBV4-3
cdr3_aa: CASSQEPEGFEEGYTF

v_call: TRBV5-6
cdr3_aa: CASRRTGGPGELFF

v_call: TRBV7-2
cdr3_aa: CASSSGVGIGGNTIYF

v_call: TRBV6-5
cdr3_aa: CASSSTMNTEAFF

v_call: TRBV4-3
cdr3_aa: CASSQDRRRGTEAFF

v_call: TRBV6-2/TRBV6-3
cdr3_aa: CASSPNAGPQHF

v_call: TRBV5-1
cdr3_aa: CASTPGQGAFTEAFF

v_call: TRBV6-5
cdr3_aa: CASSYGGSTDTQYF

v_call: TRBV7-9
cdr3_aa: CASSLVGDEQFF

v_call: TRBV11-2
cdr3_aa: CASSPKPGRNSPLHF

v_call: TRBV27
cdr3_aa: CASRAPGLSSYNSPLHF

v_call: TRBV27
cdr3_aa: CASSYTTYNEQFF

v_call: TRBV28
cdr3_aa: CASSLSGGLGTLYNEQFF

v_call: TRBV7-2
cdr3_aa: CASSPRDGLNSPLHF

v_call: TRBV7-2
cdr3_aa: CASSLVGAGLGTYNEQFF

v_call: TRBV7-3
cdr3_aa: CASSLIERDEQFF

v_call: TRBV5-8
cdr3_aa: CASSLGSLSGNQPQHF

v_call: TRBV3-1/TRBV3-2
cdr3_aa: CASSQDSSGRTGELFF

v_call: TRBV30
cdr3_aa: CAWSTPGGGYTDTQYF

v_call: TRBV11-3
cdr3_aa: CASSDHTGTTEAFF

v_call: TRBV7-2
cdr3_aa: CASSLQSISNQPQHF

v_call: TRBV4-1
cdr3_aa: CASSQAAGTSPRGRQFF

v_call: TRBV6-1
cdr3_aa: CASSEGTPNQETQYF

v_call: TRBV19
cdr3_aa: CASRGTGHQPQHF

v_call: TRBV12-3/TRBV12-4
cdr3_aa: CASRFGGDGYTF

v_call: TRBV3-1/TRBV3-2
cdr3_aa: CASSLGQINEKLFF

v_call: TRBV5-6
cdr3_aa: CASSLEVRTYEQYF

v_call: TRBV6-5
cdr3_aa: CASGTGELFF

v_call: TRBV7-9
cdr3_aa: CASSPSGRDVNEQFF

v_call: TRBV28
cdr3_aa: CAIGGGTGETQYF

v_call: TRBV5-8
cdr3_aa: CASARTGPYEQYF

v_call: TRBV7-3
cdr3_aa: CASSSAGTSGYNEQFF

v_call: TRBV28
cdr3_aa: CASRGIMGRSYEQYF

v_call: TRBV6-4
cdr3_aa: CASSASGSSGANVLTF

v_call: TRBV2
cdr3_aa: CASRPWGHEQYF

v_call: TRBV5-4
cdr3_aa: CASSPGQGLYEQYF

v_call: TRBV3-1/TRBV3-2
cdr3_aa: CASSQETSSPLHF

v_call: TRBV23-1
cdr3_aa: CASSQSRFEDTEAFF